Listed below are T cell receptor beta chains from one sample, sequenced in a study of cytomegalovirus exposure and HLA in healthy donors. Here immunoSEQ multiplex PCR was the method, and the copy in TCRdb shows in-frame clones only, minus some. The sample table sets out over 150,000 clones. Material for sequencing was PBMCs. These TCRs come from a boy younger than 18 in good health and CMV-seronegative. Each CDR3 is given without its conserved first and last residue. The order of the fields is CDR3 length, J gene, V gene, CDR3 protein.

12,TRBJ2-3,TRBV7-9,ASLNADSTDTQY
12,TRBJ2-7,TRBV5-8,ASRQDRGQYEQY
12,TRBJ1-2,TRBV5-4,ASSLYGGYYGYT
13,TRBJ1-2,TRBV18,ASSPLTRDREGYT
12,TRBJ2-3,TRBV2,ASRKAGGTDTQY
12,TRBJ1-2,TRBV11-2,ASSYRVWGSGYT
13,TRBJ2-3,TRBV2,ASSADNTFTDTQY
9,TRBJ2-7,TRBV29-1,SGLINYEQY
13,TRBJ1-1,TRBV25-1,ASSNPGQGVSEAF
17,TRBJ2-5,TRBV4-1,ASSQEVIQVTKYQETQY
16,TRBJ1-6,TRBV7-2,ASRPPGQGALSNSPLH
12,TRBJ2-3,TRBV7-9,ASSPPSGPDTQY
11,TRBJ1-1,TRBV7-2,ASSLRGNTEAF
11,TRBJ1-2,TRBV29-1,SVRTGGIYGYT
11,TRBJ1-2,TRBV18,ASSSGQGYGYT
14,TRBJ2-2,TRBV15,ATSRDPSPVAGELF
16,TRBJ2-1,TRBV7-3,ASSFLPGLAGADLEQF
12,TRBJ2-3,TRBV5-1,ASSAGSFTDTQY
13,.,TRBV4-1,ASSQEGREGNEQY
13,TRBJ2-6,TRBV12-5,ASGLTRAGANVLT
12,TRBJ2-7,TRBV6-6,ASSYLESDYEQH
12,TRBJ1-1,TRBV12-5,ASGPEGMNTEAF